The 3 T cell receptor beta chains below come from one sample, sequenced in a study of beta chain features in type 1 diabetes. Points from the study as a whole: TCRB CDR3s were moderately but significantly shorter in Type 1 diabetes patients in all four CD4+ subsets.

Expressed TCRB transcripts got sequenced, as all isolated RNA was reverse transcribed. Sequencing was performed with immunoSEQ multiplex PCR; in TCRdb, only in-frame clones are kept and a portion is missing. The data show 25,000 to 35,000 clones, approximately 65% seen once. No antigen has been identified for these receptors. The specimen sequenced was Tregs from blood. Receptor source: a woman aged 25 to 39 with type 1 diabetes.

V usage is TRBV5-1 and J usage is TRBJ2-3, with 9 bases matching TRBD1. CDR3 size: 14 residues. CDR1 and CDR2 from the germline V gene are SGHRS and YFSETQ. V lost 6 bases, J lost 5 bases, and 7 bases stayed unmatched. The DNA of the CDR3 is TGCGCCAGCATGGTGACAGGGGGGGGAGATACGCAGTATTTT. Protein product: CASMVTGGGDTQYF.

The chain has TRBV2 and TRBJ1-4; D is unresolved. CDR3 size: 12 residues. The germline gives CDR1 SNHLY, CDR2 FYNNEI. Trimming left V 8 bases short and J 7 bases short, with 11 bases between. CDR3 sequence: CASRKEGEKLFF. The DNA of the CDR3 is TGTGCCAGCCGGAAGGAGGGTGAAAAACTGTTTTTT.

The CDR3 nucleotides read TGTGCCAGCAGCAAAAGTGACAGTACTCGGGCTTTCTTT. Translated, it gives CASSKSDSTRAFF. The chain couples TRBV25-1 to TRBJ1-1, with D possibly TRBD1 on 5 matching bases. Germline V lookup: CDR1 MGHDK, CDR2 SYGVNS. The V end lost 6 bases, the J end lost 11 bases, and 19 bases lay between the germline ends. This CDR3 comprises 13 residues.